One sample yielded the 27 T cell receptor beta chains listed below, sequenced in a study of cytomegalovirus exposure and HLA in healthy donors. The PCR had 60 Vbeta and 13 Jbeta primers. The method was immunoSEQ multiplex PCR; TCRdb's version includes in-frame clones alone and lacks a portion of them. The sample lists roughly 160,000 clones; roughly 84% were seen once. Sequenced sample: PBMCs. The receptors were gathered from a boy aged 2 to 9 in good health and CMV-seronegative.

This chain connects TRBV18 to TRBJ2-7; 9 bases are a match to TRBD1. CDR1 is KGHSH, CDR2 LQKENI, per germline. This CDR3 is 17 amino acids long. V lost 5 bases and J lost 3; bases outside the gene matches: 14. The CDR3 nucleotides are TGTGCCAGCTCAGCGGGACAGGGCTTCTCTATAAACTACGAGCAGTACTTC. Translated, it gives CASSAGQGFSINYEQYF.

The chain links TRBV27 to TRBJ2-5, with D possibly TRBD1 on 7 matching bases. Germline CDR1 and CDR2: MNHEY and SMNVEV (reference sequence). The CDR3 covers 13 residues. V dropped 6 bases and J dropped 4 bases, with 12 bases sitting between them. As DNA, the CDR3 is TGTGCCAGCAGCAGGGGGGAGCCAGAGACCCAGTACTTC. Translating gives CASSRGEPETQYF.

The CDR3 DNA follows: TGCAGCGTTGTGGTTGGCTCCGGGGAGCTGTTTTTT. This gives the protein CSVVVGSGELFF. The gene calls are TRBV29-1 and TRBJ2-2, with unresolved D. With 4 bases removed from V and 6 bases from J, the gap between germline ends came to 9 bases. The CDR3 consists of 12 residues. Germline CDR1 is SQVTM and CDR2 is ANQGSEA.

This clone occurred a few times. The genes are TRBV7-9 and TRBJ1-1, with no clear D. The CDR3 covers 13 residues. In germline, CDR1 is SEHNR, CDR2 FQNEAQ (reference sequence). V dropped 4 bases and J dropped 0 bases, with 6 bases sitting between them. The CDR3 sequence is CASSYELNTEAFF. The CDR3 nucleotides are TGTGCCAGCAGCTACGAGTTGAACACTGAAGCTTTCTTT.

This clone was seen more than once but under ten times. The CDR3 sequence: CASSLEARGKAFF. Written as DNA, the CDR3 is TGTGCCAGCAGCTTAGAGGCCCGGGGGAAAGCTTTCTTT. V gene TRBV7-2 combines with J gene TRBJ1-1; maybe TRBD1 (5 bases). Germline CDR1 SGHTA, CDR2 FQGNSA. The CDR3 consists of 13 residues. V was shortened by 1 base and J by 9 bases, with 12 bases between the two germline ends. The full variable domain, completed using reference TRBV7-2 and TRBJ1-1, is GAGVSQSPSNKVTEKGKDVELRCDPISGHTALYWYRQSLGQGLEFLIYFQGNSAPDKSGLPSDRFSAERTGGSVSTLTIQRTQQEDSAVYLCASSLEARGKAFFGQGTRLTVV.

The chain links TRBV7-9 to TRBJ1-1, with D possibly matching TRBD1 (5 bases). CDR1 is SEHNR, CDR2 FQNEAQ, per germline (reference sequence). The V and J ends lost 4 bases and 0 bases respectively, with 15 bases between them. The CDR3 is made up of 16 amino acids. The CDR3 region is CASSSPGGSMNTEAFF. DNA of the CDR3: TGTGCCAGCAGCTCGCCGGGGGGGTCCATGAACACTGAAGCTTTCTTT.

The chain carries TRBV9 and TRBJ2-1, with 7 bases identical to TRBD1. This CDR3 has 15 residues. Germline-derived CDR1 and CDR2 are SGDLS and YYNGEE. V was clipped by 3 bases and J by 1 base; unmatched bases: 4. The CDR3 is CASSGQGGSYNEQFF. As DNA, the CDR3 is TGTGCCAGCAGCGGACAGGGTGGGTCCTACAATGAGCAGTTCTTC.

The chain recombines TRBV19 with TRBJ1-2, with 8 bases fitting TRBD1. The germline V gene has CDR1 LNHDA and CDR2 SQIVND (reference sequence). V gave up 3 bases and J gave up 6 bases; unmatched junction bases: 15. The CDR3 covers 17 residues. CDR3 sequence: CASSIGVGAGGQDGYTF. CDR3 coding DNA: TGTGCCAGTAGTATTGGAGTTGGGGCAGGGGGCCAGGATGGCTACACCTTC.

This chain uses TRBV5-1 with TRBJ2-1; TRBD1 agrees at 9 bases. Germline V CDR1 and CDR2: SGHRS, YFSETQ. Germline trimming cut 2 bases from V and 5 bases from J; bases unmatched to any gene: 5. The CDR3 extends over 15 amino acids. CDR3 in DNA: TGCGCCAGCAGCTTAGGGGACAGGGTCAACAATGAGCAGTTCTTC. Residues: CASSLGDRVNNEQFF.

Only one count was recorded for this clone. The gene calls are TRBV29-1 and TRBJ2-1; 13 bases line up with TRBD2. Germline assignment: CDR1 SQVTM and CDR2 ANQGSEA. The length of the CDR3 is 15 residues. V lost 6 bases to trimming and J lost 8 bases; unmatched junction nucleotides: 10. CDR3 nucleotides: TGCAGCGTAGATTCCGGGACTAGCGGGATCTATGAGCAGTTCTTC. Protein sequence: CSVDSGTSGIYEQFF.

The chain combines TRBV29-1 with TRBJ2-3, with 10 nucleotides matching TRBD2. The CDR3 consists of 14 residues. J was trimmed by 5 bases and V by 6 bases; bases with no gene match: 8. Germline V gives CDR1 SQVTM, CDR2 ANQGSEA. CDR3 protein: CSVDKREGRDTQYF. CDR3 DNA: TGCAGCGTGGATAAGCGGGAGGGCCGAGATACGCAGTATTTT.

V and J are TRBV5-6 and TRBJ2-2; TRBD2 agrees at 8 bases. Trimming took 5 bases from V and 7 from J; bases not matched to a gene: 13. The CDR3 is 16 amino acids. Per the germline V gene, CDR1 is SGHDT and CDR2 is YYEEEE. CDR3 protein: CASRQYGGVEVGELFF. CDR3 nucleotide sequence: TGTGCCAGCAGGCAATACGGGGGGGTCGAAGTCGGGGAGCTGTTTTTT. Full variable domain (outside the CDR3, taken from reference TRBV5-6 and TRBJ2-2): DAGVTQSPTHLIKTRGQQVTLRCSPKSGHDTVSWYQQALGQGPQFIFQYYEEEERQRGNFPDRFSGHQFPNYSSELNVNALLLGDSALYLCASRQYGGVEVGELFFGEGSRLTVL.

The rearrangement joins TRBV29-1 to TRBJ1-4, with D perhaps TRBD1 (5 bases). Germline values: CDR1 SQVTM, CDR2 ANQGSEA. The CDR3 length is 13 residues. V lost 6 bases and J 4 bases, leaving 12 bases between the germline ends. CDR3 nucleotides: TGCAGCGTCGCGGGGGGGGGTAATGAAAAACTGTTTTTT. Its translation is CSVAGGGNEKLFF.

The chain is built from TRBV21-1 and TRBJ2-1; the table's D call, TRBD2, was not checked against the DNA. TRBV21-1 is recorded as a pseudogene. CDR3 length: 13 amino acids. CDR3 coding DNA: TGTGCCAAACACGGGAGGTTTAACAATGAGCAGTTCTTC. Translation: CAKHGRFNNEQFF.

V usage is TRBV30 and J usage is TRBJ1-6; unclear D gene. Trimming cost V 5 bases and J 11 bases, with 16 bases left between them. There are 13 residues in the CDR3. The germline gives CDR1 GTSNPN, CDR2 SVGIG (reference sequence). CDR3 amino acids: CAWSVGREAPLHF. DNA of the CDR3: TGTGCCTGGTCCGTAGGACGGGAAGCACCCCTCCACTTT.

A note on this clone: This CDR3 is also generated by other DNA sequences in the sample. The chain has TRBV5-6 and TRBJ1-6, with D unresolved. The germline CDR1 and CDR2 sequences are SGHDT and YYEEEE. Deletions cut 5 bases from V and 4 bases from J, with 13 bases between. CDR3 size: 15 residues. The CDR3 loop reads CASRQRSSYNSPLHF. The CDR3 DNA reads TGTGCCAGCAGACAACGGAGCTCATATAATTCACCCCTCCACTTT. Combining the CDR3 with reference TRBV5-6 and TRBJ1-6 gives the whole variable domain DAGVTQSPTHLIKTRGQQVTLRCSPKSGHDTVSWYQQALGQGPQFIFQYYEEEERQRGNFPDRFSGHQFPNYSSELNVNALLLGDSALYLCASRQRSSYNSPLHFGNGTRLTVT.

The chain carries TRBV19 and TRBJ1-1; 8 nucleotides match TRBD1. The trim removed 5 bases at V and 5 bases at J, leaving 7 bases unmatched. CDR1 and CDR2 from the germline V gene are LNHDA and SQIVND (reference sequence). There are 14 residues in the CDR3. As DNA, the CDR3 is TGTGCCAGTAGTCTTCAGGGGGCTGTGACTGAAGCTTTCTTT. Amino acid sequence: CASSLQGAVTEAFF.

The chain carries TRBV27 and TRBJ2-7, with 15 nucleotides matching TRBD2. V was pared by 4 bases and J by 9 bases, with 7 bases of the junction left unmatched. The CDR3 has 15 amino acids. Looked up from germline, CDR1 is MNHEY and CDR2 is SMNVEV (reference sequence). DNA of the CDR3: TGTGCCAGCAGTTGGGGGACTAGCGGGAGGAGCTGGCAGTACTTC. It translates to CASSWGTSGRSWQYF.

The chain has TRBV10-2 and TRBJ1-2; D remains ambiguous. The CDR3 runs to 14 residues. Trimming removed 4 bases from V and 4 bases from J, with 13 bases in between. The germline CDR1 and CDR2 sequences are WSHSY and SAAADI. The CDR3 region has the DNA TGCGCCAGCAGTGCCAACCATGGAGGCTATGGCTACACCTTC. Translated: CASSANHGGYGYTF.

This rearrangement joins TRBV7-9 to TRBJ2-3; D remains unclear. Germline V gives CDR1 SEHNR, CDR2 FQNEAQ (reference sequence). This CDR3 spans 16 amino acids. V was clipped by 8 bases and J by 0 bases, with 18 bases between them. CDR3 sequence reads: CASSRLAGSSTDTQYF. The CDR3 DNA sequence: TGTGCCAGCTCCAGACTGGCTGGTTCTAGCACAGATACGCAGTATTTT. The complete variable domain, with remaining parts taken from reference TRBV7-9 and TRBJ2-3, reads DTGVSQNPRHKITKRGQNVTFRCDPISEHNRLYWYRQTLGQGPEFLTYFQNEAQLEKSRLLSDRFSAERPKGSFSTLEIQRTEQGDSAMYLCASSRLAGSSTDTQYFGPGTRLTVL.

In DNA, the CDR3 is TGTGCCTGGAGTGTAAGCCCACTAGCGGGAGAAGGTGAGCAGTTCTTC. Protein sequence: CAWSVSPLAGEGEQFF. The rearrangement links TRBV30 to TRBJ2-1; 11 bases fit TRBD2. CDR3 length equals 16 residues. The V gene's germline CDR1 is GTSNPN and CDR2 SVGIG (reference sequence). After removal of 0 bases from V and 9 bases from J, the junction contained 10 bases not matched to a gene.

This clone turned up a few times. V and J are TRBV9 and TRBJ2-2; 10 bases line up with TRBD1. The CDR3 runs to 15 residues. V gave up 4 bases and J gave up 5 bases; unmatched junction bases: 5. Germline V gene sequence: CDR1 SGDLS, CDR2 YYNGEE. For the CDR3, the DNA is TGTGCCAGCAGCACCAGACAGGGGGCGACCGGGGAGCTGTTTTTT. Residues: CASSTRQGATGELFF. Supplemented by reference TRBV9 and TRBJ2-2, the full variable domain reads DSGVTQTPKHLITATGQRVTLRCSPRSGDLSVYWYQQSLDQGLQFLIQYYNGEERAKGNILERFSAQQFPDLHSELNLSSLELGDSALYFCASSTRQGATGELFFGEGSRLTVL.

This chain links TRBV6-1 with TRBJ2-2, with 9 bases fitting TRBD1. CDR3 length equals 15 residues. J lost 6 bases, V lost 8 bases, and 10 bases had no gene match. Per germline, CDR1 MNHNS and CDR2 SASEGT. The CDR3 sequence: CASVSGTGRSGELFF. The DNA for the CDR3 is TGTGCCAGCGTCTCCGGGACAGGGAGATCCGGGGAGCTGTTTTTT.

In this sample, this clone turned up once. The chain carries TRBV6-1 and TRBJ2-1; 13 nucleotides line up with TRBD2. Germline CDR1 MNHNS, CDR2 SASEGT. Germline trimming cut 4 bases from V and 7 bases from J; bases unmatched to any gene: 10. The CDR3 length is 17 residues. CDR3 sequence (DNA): TGTGCCAGCAGTGGAGGGACTAGCGGGACAGCGGTGAATGAGCAGTTCTTC. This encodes CASSGGTSGTAVNEQFF.

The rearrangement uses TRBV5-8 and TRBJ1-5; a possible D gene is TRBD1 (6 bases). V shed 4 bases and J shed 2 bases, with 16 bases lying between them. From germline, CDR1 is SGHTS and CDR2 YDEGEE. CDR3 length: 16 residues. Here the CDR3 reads CASSLVPDRGNQPQHF. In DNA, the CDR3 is TGTGCCAGCAGCCTCGTGCCGGACAGAGGCAATCAGCCCCAGCATTTT.

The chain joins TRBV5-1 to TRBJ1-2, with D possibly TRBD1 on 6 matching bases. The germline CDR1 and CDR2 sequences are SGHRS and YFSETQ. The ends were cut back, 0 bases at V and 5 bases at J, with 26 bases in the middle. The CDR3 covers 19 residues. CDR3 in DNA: TGCGCCAGCAGCTTGGTCTGGTCGACCAGGGGCGCGTCACGGTATGGCTACACCTTC. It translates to CASSLVWSTRGASRYGYTF. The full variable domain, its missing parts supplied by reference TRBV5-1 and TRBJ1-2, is KAGVTQTPRYLIKTRGQQVTLSCSPISGHRSVSWYQQTPGQGLQFLFEYFSETQRNKGNFPGRFSGRQFSNSRSEMNVSTLELGDSALYLCASSLVWSTRGASRYGYTFGSGTRLTVV.

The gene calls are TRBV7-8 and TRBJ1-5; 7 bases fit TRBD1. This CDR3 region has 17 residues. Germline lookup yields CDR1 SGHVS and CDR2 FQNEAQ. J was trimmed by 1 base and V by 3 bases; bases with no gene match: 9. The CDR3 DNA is TGTGCCAGCAGCTTGAACAGGGGAAGGGGAAGCAATCAGCCCCAGCATTTT. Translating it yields CASSLNRGRGSNQPQHF.